The T cell receptor (beta chain) under discussion was sequenced for a study of cytomegalovirus exposure and HLA in healthy donors. About the research overall: Earlier, some 180 million T cells were analyzed, and some 120 million unique TCR beta sequences were found among them. General study results and limits: As immune exposure information, only CMV serostatus was available. A prior analysis recorded that most TCR beta V segments were productive about 87% or about 30% of the time.

The PCR made use of 60 Vbeta and 13 Jbeta primers. TCRdb keeps only in-frame clones here, not all; method: immunoSEQ multiplex PCR. The table has some 150,000 clones, roughly 80% seen once. About this clone itself: Its antigen is not known.

This CDR3 has 13 amino acids. Trimming stripped 5 bases from V and 6 bases from J, with 13 bases between. Germline V lookup: CDR1 MNHEY, CDR2 SMNVEV (reference sequence). Among the donors, all were healthy bone marrow donors. The origin of this receptor is a woman aged 50 to 60 in good health and CMV-seronegative. The genes are TRBV27 and TRBJ1-1; D might be TRBD1 (5 bases). Material for sequencing was PBMCs. CDR3 amino acids: CASSPTGYSEAFF. The CDR3 DNA follows: TGTGCCAGCAGTCCTACAGGCTACTCTGAAGCTTTCTTT.